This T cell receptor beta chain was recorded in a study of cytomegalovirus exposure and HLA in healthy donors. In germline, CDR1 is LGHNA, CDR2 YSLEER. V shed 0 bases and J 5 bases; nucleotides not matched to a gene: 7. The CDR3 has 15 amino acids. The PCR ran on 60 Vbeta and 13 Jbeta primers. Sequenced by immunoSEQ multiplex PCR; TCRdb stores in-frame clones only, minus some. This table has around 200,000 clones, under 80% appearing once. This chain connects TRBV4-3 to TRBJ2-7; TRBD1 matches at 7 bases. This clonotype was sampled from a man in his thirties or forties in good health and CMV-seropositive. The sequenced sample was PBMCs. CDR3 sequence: CASSQEGGAINEQYF. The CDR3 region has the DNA TGCGCCAGCAGCCAAGAAGGGGGCGCGATCAACGAGCAGTACTTC.